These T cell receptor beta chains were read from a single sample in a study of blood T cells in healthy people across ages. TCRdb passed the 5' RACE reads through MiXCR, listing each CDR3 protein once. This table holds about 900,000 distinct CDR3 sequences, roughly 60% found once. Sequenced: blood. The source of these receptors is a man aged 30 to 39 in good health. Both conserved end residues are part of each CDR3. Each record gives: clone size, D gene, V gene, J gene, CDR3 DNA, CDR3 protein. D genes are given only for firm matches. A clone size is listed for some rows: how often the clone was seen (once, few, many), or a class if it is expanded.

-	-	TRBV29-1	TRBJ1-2	TGCAGCGTTGAAGATCGGCAGGCCCTTTATGGCTACACCTTC	CSVEDRQALYGYTF
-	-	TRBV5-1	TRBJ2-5	TGCGCCAGCAGCTTGCGGTCGGATCAAGAGACCCAGTACTTC	CASSLRSDQETQYF
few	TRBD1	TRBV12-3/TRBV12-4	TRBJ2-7	TGTGCCAGCAGCTCGGACAGGGGGCCCGACGAGCAGTACTTC	CASSSDRGPDEQYF
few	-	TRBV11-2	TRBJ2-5	TGTGCCAGCAGCATATCCTCGGGGGCCGAGACCCAGTACTTC	CASSISSGAETQYF
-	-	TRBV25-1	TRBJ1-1	TGTGCCACCGCGGACAGAAGGAACACTGAAGCTTTCTTT	CATADRRNTEAFF
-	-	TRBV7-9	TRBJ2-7	TGTGCCAGCAGCTTACGGGACTTCTACGAGCAGTACTTC	CASSLRDFYEQYF
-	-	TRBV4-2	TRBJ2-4	TGTGCCAGCAGCCAAGAAGGGGTCATTCAGTACTTC	CASSQEGVIQYF
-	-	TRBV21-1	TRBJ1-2	TGTGCCAGCAGCAAAGTTTCCAGGATTAACTATGGCTACACCTTC	CASSKVSRINYGYTF
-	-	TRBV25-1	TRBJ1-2	TGTGCCAGTAATACAGGGATTTATGGCTACACCTTC	CASNTGIYGYTF
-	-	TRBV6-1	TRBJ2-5	TGTGCCAGCGCACGGGGAGGCCAAGAGACCCAGTACTTC	CASARGGQETQYF
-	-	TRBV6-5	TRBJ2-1	TGTGCCAGCAGTTACTTGGCTAGCGTCGACGATGAGCAGTTCTTC	CASSYLASVDDEQFF
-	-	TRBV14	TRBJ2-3	TGTGCCAGCAGCCAAGCACAGGGAGACAGATACGCGTATTTT	CASSQAQGDRYAYF
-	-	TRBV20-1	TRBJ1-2	TGCAGTGCTCGGACACTTAACTATGGCTACACCTTC	CSARTLNYGYTF
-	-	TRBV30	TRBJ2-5	TGTGCCTGGGGACTACCCGCGAGGGAGACCCAGTACTTC	CAWGLPARETQYF
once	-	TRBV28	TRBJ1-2	TGTGCCAGCAGCCGGGGGGCAAGAATCTACACCTTC	CASSRGARIYTF
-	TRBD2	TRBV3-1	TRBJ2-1	TGTGCCAGCAGCCCATTCCCGGGACTAGCGGGGAATGAGCAGTTCTTC	CASSPFPGLAGNEQFF
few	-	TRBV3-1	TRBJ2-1	TGTGCCAGCAGCCGCGATGGGGGTAATGAGCAGTTCTTC	CASSRDGGNEQFF
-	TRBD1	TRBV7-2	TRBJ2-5	TGTGTCAGCAGCTTAGAGGTGGGGACAGGGCAAGAGACCCAGTACTTC	CVSSLEVGTGQETQYF
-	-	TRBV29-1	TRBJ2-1	TGCAGCGTTGATGCCCAGGGAGACAATGAGCAGTTCTTC	CSVDAQGDNEQFF
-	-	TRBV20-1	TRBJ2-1	TGCAGTGCGGGGGCAATAGCCTTGGGTTTGTCTTACAATGAGCAGTTCTTC	CSAGAIALGLSYNEQFF
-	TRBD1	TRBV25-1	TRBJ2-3	TGTGCCAGCAGGGGGACAGGGAGAGATACGCAGTATTTT	CASRGTGRDTQYF
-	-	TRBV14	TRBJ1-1	TGTGCCAGCAGCCATAGAGGTGGGTTAGGCTACACTGAAGCTTTCTTT	CASSHRGGLGYTEAFF
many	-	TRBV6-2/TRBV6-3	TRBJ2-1	TGTGCCAGCAGATTAACTTACAATGAGCAGTTCTTC	CASRLTYNEQFF
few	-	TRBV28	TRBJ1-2	TGTGCCAGCAGTCCGCCAAAAGATTTCTATGGCTACACCTTC	CASSPPKDFYGYTF
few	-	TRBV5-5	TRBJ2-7	TGTGCCAGCAGCTTCCGAACCGAACCCTACGAGCAGTACTTC	CASSFRTEPYEQYF
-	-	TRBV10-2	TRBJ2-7	TGCGCCAGCTCGCCTGGGTCCCCCAACTTCTACGAGCAGTACTTC	CASSPGSPNFYEQYF
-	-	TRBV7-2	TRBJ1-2	TGTGCCAGCAGCCCAGCTGAGGCGCTCAGCGGCTACACCTTC	CASSPAEALSGYTF
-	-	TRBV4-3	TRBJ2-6	TGCGCCAGCAGCCAAGTATGGTTCTCTGGGGCCAACGTTCTGACTTTC	CASSQVWFSGANVLTF
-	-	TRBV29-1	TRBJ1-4	TGCAGCGCCCTCAGAAAAAAACTGTTTTTT	CSALRKKLFF
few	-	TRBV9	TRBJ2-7	TGTGCCAGCAGCCCCCGGGTGGGTCCGTACGAGCAGTACTTC	CASSPRVGPYEQYF
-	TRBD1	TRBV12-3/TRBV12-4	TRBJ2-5	TGTGCCAGCAGAGCCGGGACAGGGTGGAGAGAGACCCAGTACTTC	CASRAGTGWRETQYF
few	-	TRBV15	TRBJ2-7	TGTGCCACCAGCCGACCGGACTCCTACGAGCAGTACTTC	CATSRPDSYEQYF
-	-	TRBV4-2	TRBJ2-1	TGTGCCAGCAGCCGAGGACGCCAGGTCGTTATTTACAATGAGCAGTTCTTC	CASSRGRQVVIYNEQFF
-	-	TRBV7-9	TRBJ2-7	TGTGCCAGCAGCCATGGGACCTCCTACGAGCAGTACTTC	CASSHGTSYEQYF
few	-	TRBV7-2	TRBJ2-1	TGTGCCAGCAGCACCACCCAAGGGGCTCGGAACAATGAGCAGTTCTTC	CASSTTQGARNNEQFF
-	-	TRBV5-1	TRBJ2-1	TGCGCCAGCAGCTTTTGCAGGGCAGGGTACAATGAGCAGTTTTTC	CASSFCRAGYNEQFF
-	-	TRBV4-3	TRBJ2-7	TGCGCCAGCAGCCAGTGGCAGGGTCCATACGAGCAGTACTTC	CASSQWQGPYEQYF
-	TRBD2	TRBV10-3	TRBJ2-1	TGTGCCATCAGTGAGTCTAGGACTAGGATCTACAATGAGCAGTTCTTC	CAISESRTRIYNEQFF
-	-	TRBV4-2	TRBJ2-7	TGTGCCAGCAGCCAAGAGGGGGGAATAGAAACCTTCTACGAGCAGTACTTC	CASSQEGGIETFYEQYF
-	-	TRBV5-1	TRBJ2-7	TGCGCCAGCAGCTCTGGCAGAGGGGTCGGCTACGAGCAGTACTTC	CASSSGRGVGYEQYF
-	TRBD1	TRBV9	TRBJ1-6	TGTGCCAGCAGCGCTCGCCAGGGACAGTTGGGTTCACCCCTCCACTTT	CASSARQGQLGSPLHF
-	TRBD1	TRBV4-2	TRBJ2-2	TGTGCCAGCAGCCAGGGCGGACAGGGACGTACCGGGGAGCTGTTTTTT	CASSQGGQGRTGELFF
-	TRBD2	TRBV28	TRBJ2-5	TGTGCCAGCAGTTTTGATAGCGGGGGGCCTGGATTGGGGGAGACCCAGTACTTC	CASSFDSGGPGLGETQYF
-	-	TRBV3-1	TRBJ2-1	TGTGCCAGCAGCCAAGGCTTTGGGAACCCTTCCAATGAGCAGTTCTTC	CASSQGFGNPSNEQFF
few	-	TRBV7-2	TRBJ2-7	TGTGCCAGCAGCAATAGCGTGTTCCCCTACGAGCAGTACTTC	CASSNSVFPYEQYF
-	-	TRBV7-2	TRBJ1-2	TGTGCCAGCAGCTTAAGTGGGGGGCAGAATATTAACTATGGCTACACCTTC	CASSLSGGQNINYGYTF
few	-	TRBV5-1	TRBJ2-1	TGCGCCAGCAGCCGGCAGGTCGGGGGCTACAATGAGCAGTTCTTC	CASSRQVGGYNEQFF
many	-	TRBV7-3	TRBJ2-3	TGTGCCAGCAGCTTGGGGGTGGATACGCAGTATTTT	CASSLGVDTQYF
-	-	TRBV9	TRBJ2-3	TGTGCCAGCAGCCCTGAGGCGGGGCCCACAGATACGCAGTATTTT	CASSPEAGPTDTQYF
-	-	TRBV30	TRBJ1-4	TGTGCCTGGAGTGACCGGGGAGGAGGTGAAAAACTGTTTTTT	CAWSDRGGGEKLFF
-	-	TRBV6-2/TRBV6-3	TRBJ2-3	TGTGCCAGTAGTTACACCGAGGACGGTCGCACAGATACGCAGTATTTT	CASSYTEDGRTDTQYF
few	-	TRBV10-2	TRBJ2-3	TGCGCCAGCAGTGAAGACAGATACACAGATACGCAGTATTTT	CASSEDRYTDTQYF
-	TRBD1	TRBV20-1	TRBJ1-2	TGCAGTGCTTCCCGGGACAGGGAGGTTGGCTACACCTTC	CSASRDREVGYTF
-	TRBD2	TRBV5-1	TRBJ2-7	TGCGCCAGCAGCTCTGTGACTAGCGGGGGACCCTACGAGCAGTACTTC	CASSSVTSGGPYEQYF